Presented here are 29 T cell receptor beta chains from one specimen sequenced in a study of human T cells and chemical hapten exposure. Time point specified: pre-sensitization, week 0. As for treatment: therapeutic diphenylcyclopropenone sensitization with weekly scalp DPC. TCRdb itself ran the RACE reads through MiXCR, one entry per CDR3 protein. The sample lists around 250,000 distinct CDR3 sequences, over 8% occurring once. The sample consisted of whole blood, taken in connection with sensitization to the hapten diphenylcyclopropenone (DPC). The receptors originated from a woman between 40 and 50 years old with alopecia areata. Some clones in this sample may be carry-over from other donors' samples.

This clonotype has only a few counts. The gene calls are TRBV4-3 and TRBJ2-1, with 10 nucleotides matching TRBD2. In germline, CDR1 is LGHNA, CDR2 YSLEER. This CDR3 has 18 residues. V shed 5 bases and J 10 bases; nucleotides not matched to a gene: 20. In nucleotides, the CDR3 is TGCGCCAGCAGCAAAAGCGGTCTAGCGGGAGTGATAGGTCAGGAGCAGTTCTTC. Protein sequence: CASSKSGLAGVIGQEQFF.

The sample holds a few counts of this clonotype. This rearrangement joins TRBV4-3 to TRBJ1-1, with D perhaps matching TRBD1 (5 bases). Trimming removed 0 bases at V and 4 bases at J, with 12 bases between. CDR1 LGHNA and CDR2 YSLEER come from the germline V gene. The CDR3 length is 15 residues. CDR3 amino acids: CASSQDWGGGTEAFF. CDR3 nucleotide sequence: TGCGCCAGCAGCCAAGATTGGGGCGGTGGCACTGAAGCTTTCTTT.

The rearrangement uses TRBV7-2 and TRBJ2-3; TRBD2 matches 7 bases. Germline trimming cut 9 bases from V and 1 base from J; bases unmatched to any gene: 10. Germline assignment: CDR1 SGHTA and CDR2 FQGNSA. This CDR3 has 15 amino acids. The CDR3 DNA is TGTGCCAGTATGCTAAGGGAGGGCCGCACAGATACGCAGTATTTT. It is translated as CASMLREGRTDTQYF. Drawing the rest from reference TRBV7-2 and TRBJ2-3, the complete variable domain is GAGVSQSPSNKVTEKGKDVELRCDPISGHTALYWYRQSLGQGLEFLIYFQGNSAPDKSGLPSDRFSAERTGGSVSTLTIQRTQQEDSAVYLCASMLREGRTDTQYFGPGTRLTVL.

The gene calls are TRBV7-3 and TRBJ2-1; 10 nucleotides align to TRBD2. The V and J ends lost 5 bases and 5 bases, in that order; junction bases with no gene match: 9. Germline loops: CDR1 SGHTA, CDR2 FQGTGA. This CDR3 is 16 amino acids long. The CDR3 DNA follows: TGTGCCAGCAGCCCGGCTAGCGGGAGAATGGACAATGAGCAGTTCTTC. It specifies CASSPASGRMDNEQFF.

The J gene is TRBJ2-1, the V gene TRBV6-1; D ambiguous. Per the germline V gene, CDR1 is MNHNS and CDR2 is SASEGT. V dropped 7 bases and J dropped 6 bases, with 4 bases sitting between them. The CDR3 totals 10 residues. The chain's CDR3 is CASNRNEQFF. The CDR3 bases are TGTGCCAGCAACCGCAATGAGCAGTTCTTC.

This clonotype turned up a few times. V is TRBV12-3 or TRBV12-4 and J is TRBJ2-2, with a tentative D call TRBD1 (7 bases). Trimming cost V 5 bases and J 4 bases, with 14 bases left between them. This CDR3 contains 15 residues. The CDR3 bases are TGTGCCAGCAGTACGACAGGGAGGCGCACCGGGGAGCTGTTTTTT. Protein sequence: CASSTTGRRTGELFF.

The chain links TRBV7-9 to TRBJ1-4, with D uncertain. Germline V CDR1 and CDR2: SEHNR, FQNEAQ (reference sequence). V lost 1 base and J lost 12, with 12 bases in between. The CDR3 is 13 residues long. For the CDR3, the DNA is TGTGCCAGCAGCTTAGGTGACGGAGGACAACTGTTTTTT. Protein: CASSLGDGGQLFF.

This clonotype came up a few times. The V gene is TRBV10-3, the J gene TRBJ1-6; D unclear. The CDR3 length is 15 residues. The germline V gene has CDR1 ENHRY and CDR2 SYGVKD. Trimming removed 3 bases from V and 2 bases from J, with 8 bases in between. The CDR3 sequence: CAISETGPYNSPLHF. CDR3 nucleotides: TGTGCCATCAGTGAAACCGGGCCCTATAATTCACCCCTCCACTTT.

This clonotype was seen a few times. The chain joins TRBV5-1 to TRBJ1-3, with a possible D match to TRBD1 (5 bases). This CDR3 is built from 14 residues. Trimming pared 4 bases from V and 2 bases from J, leaving 10 bases between. Looked up from germline, CDR1 is SGHRS and CDR2 is YFSETQ. The CDR3 loop reads CASSPGDAGNTIYF. DNA for the CDR3: TGCGCCAGCAGCCCGGGGGATGCTGGAAACACCATATATTTT.

This chain links TRBV27 with TRBJ2-1, with TRBD2 identical over 12 bases. CDR1 and CDR2 from the germline V gene are MNHEY and SMNVEV (reference sequence). CDR3 size: 17 residues. Unmatched junction bases numbered 10, after V lost 8 bases and J lost 2 bases. The CDR3 sequence: CASGLAGGTRAYNEQFF. CDR3 coding DNA: TGTGCCAGCGGTCTAGCGGGAGGGACGAGGGCCTACAATGAGCAGTTCTTC.

This clonotype was found a few times. The rearrangement uses TRBV20-1 and TRBJ1-5, with unresolved D. The V and J ends lost 6 bases and 9 bases respectively, with 18 bases between them. Germline V gives CDR1 DFQATT, CDR2 SNEGSKA (reference sequence). The CDR3 totals 13 residues. CDR3 nucleotide sequence: TGCAGTGCCAACTCCGATTTGGATCGGCCCCAGCATTTT. This translates into CSANSDLDRPQHF.

This chain links TRBV5-1 with TRBJ2-7; D unresolved. Germline assignment: CDR1 SGHRS and CDR2 YFSETQ. V lost 1 base, J lost 5 bases, and 13 bases lay in between. There are 14 residues in the CDR3. CDR3 bases: TGCGCCAGCAGCTTGAATGGGGATATCCACGAGCAGTACTTC. As protein: CASSLNGDIHEQYF.

The chain combines TRBV10-3 with TRBJ2-3, with 13 bases aligning to TRBD2. Germline CDR1 ENHRY, CDR2 SYGVKD. J lost 1 base, V lost 0 bases, and 4 bases had no gene match. The CDR3 is made up of 18 amino acids. CDR3 sequence reads: CAISESRTSGSGTDTQYF. In nucleotides, the CDR3 is TGTGCCATCAGTGAGTCAAGGACTAGCGGGAGTGGCACAGATACGCAGTATTTT.

The CDR3 DNA reads as TGTGCCAGCAGCTTAGCTCTCCAGGGAGGGTCACCCCTCCACTTT. This gives the protein CASSLALQGGSPLHF. The gene calls are TRBV7-9 and TRBJ1-6; the D gene is possibly TRBD1 (5 bases). V was clipped by 0 bases and J by 10 bases, with 13 bases between them. CDR3 length: 15 residues. Germline CDR1 is SEHNR and CDR2 is FQNEAQ (reference sequence).

This clonotype was seen a few times. The chain links TRBV6-1 to TRBJ2-7; unclear D gene. CDR1 is MNHNS and CDR2 is SASEGT in the germline V gene. With 2 bases removed from V and 3 bases from J, the gap between germline ends came to 11 bases. The CDR3 covers 14 residues. The CDR3 DNA reads as TGTGCCAGCAGTGAACTTGGCGGAGACTACGAGCAGTACTTC. Translation gives CASSELGGDYEQYF.

The chain recombines TRBV7-9 with TRBJ2-2, with 8 bases lining up with TRBD1. Germline CDR1 and CDR2: SEHNR and FQNEAQ (reference sequence). This CDR3 has 14 amino acids. V trimming: 5 bases; J trimming: 4 bases; junction bases outside the gene matches: 3. The CDR3 coding sequence is TGTGCCAGCAGCGGACAGGGAGCCACCGGGGAGCTGTTTTTT. Its translation: CASSGQGATGELFF.

This clonotype showed up just once. This chain joins TRBV27 and TRBJ2-7; 7 nucleotides line up with TRBD1. The junction had 11 bases not matched to a gene; V was cut back by 6 bases and J by 3 bases. The germline CDR1 and CDR2 sequences are MNHEY and SMNVEV (reference sequence). The CDR3 has 15 amino acids. The CDR3 here is CASRRYPTGSYEQYF. The CDR3 DNA reads TGTGCCAGCAGGCGGTACCCGACAGGGAGCTACGAGCAGTACTTC.

This clonotype was counted only a few times. The chain combines TRBV25-1 with TRBJ2-1; D perhaps matches TRBD1 (5 bases). Trimming shortened V by 1 base and J by 5 bases, and 12 bases separated the two germline ends. Germline CDR1 reads MGHDK; CDR2 reads SYGVNS. The CDR3 spans 15 residues. This chain's CDR3 is CASSEWSTGDNEQFF. The CDR3 DNA sequence: TGTGCCAGCAGTGAATGGTCCACAGGAGACAATGAGCAGTTCTTC.

This clonotype has only a few counts. The genes are TRBV29-1 and TRBJ2-7; D may be TRBD2 (6 bases). V shed 4 bases and J shed 3 bases, with 10 bases lying between them. Germline CDR1 and CDR2: SQVTM and ANQGSEA. The CDR3 sequence is 12 residues long. The CDR3 DNA sequence: TGCAGCGTTGGCTGGGAGGTCTACGAGCAGTACTTC. It translates to CSVGWEVYEQYF.

A few counts support this clonotype. V usage is TRBV9 and J usage is TRBJ1-2, with unresolved D. Germline V gene lookup returns CDR1 SGDLS and CDR2 YYNGEE. V gave up 3 bases and J gave up 5 bases, with 17 bases separating them. CDR3 size: 15 residues. As DNA, the CDR3 is TGTGCCAGCAGCGCCCAAGTGATAAACCGGTATGGCTACACCTTC. Protein sequence: CASSAQVINRYGYTF.

This clonotype has a count of ten or more. The chain uses TRBV24-1 and TRBJ2-2; 9 bases are a match to TRBD1. Germline trimming cut 4 bases from V and 6 bases from J; bases unmatched to any gene: 5. The length of the CDR3 is 15 residues. Germline-derived CDR1 and CDR2 are KGHDR and SFDVKD. CDR3 DNA sequence: TGTGCCACCAGTGACCCCCGACAGGGGGCCGGGGAGCTGTTTTTT. This sequence encodes CATSDPRQGAGELFF.

A few counts support this clonotype. The J gene is TRBJ1-5, the V gene TRBV20-1; 7 nucleotides match TRBD1. The J segment lost 5 bases and the V segment lost 3 bases, leaving 7 bases of the junction unmatched. Germline lookup yields CDR1 DFQATT and CDR2 SNEGSKA (reference sequence). The CDR3 is 14 amino acids. This CDR3 is CSARPRDRYQPQHF. CDR3 nucleotides: TGCAGTGCTAGGCCCCGGGACAGATATCAGCCCCAGCATTTT.

V is TRBV7-9 and J is TRBJ1-1, with no clear D. Germline V gene lookup returns CDR1 SEHNR and CDR2 FQNEAQ (reference sequence). V was trimmed by 2 bases and J by 3 bases, leaving 7 bases between them. CDR3 length equals 13 residues. This chain's CDR3 is CASSLREDTEAFF. CDR3 DNA: TGTGCCAGCAGCTTAAGGGAGGACACTGAAGCTTTCTTT.

The sample holds a few counts of this clonotype. The gene calls are TRBV6-5 and TRBJ2-5; D may be TRBD1 or TRBD2 (6 bases each). This CDR3 spans 17 amino acids. The V gene's germline CDR1 is MNHEY and CDR2 SVGAGI. Trimming pared 0 bases from V and 6 bases from J, leaving 20 bases between. The CDR3 is CASSYSIGGSVRQTQYF. For the CDR3, the DNA is TGTGCCAGCAGTTACTCGATAGGGGGGAGCGTGAGGCAGACCCAGTACTTC.

This clonotype was picked up one time. This may come from a read error, since a much larger clone is one base off. CDR3 nucleotide sequence: TGCAGTGCTCTAGTCCCGGAACTAGCGGGAAACGAGCAGTACTTC. Its protein is CSALVPELAGNEQYF. The chain couples TRBV20-1 to TRBJ2-7, with TRBD2 identical over 10 bases. Trimming removed 5 bases from V and 5 bases from J; junction bases left unmatched: 12. The germline CDR1 and CDR2 sequences are DFQATT and SNEGSKA (reference sequence). CDR3 length equals 15 residues.

V usage is TRBV5-1 and J usage is TRBJ2-3, with D perhaps TRBD1 (5 bases). Germline loops: CDR1 SGHRS, CDR2 YFSETQ. The CDR3 loop spans 13 amino acids. Trimming stripped 6 bases from V and 3 bases from J, with 11 bases between. CDR3 coding DNA: TGCGCCAGCAACGATCAGGGAACAGATACGCAGTATTTT. Translating gives CASNDQGTDTQYF.

The CDR3 DNA reads as TGCAGCGGTCGCGGACAGTCGAACACTGAAGCTTTCTTT. Protein product: CSGRGQSNTEAFF. V is TRBV29-1 and J is TRBJ1-1; D perhaps matches TRBD1 (6 bases). V was clipped by 7 bases and J by 1 base, with 13 bases between them. CDR1 is SQVTM, CDR2 ANQGSEA, per germline. This CDR3 comprises 13 residues.

This clonotype was picked up a small number of times. The chain is built from TRBV3-1 and TRBJ2-1, with D possibly being TRBD2 (5 bases). Trimming left V 5 bases short and J 5 bases short, with 7 bases between. Per the germline V gene, CDR1 is LGHDT and CDR2 is YNNKEL (reference sequence). This CDR3 region has 12 residues. The CDR3 region is CASSAGNNEQFF. CDR3 DNA: TGTGCCAGCAGCGCGGGTAACAATGAGCAGTTCTTC.

The chain is built from TRBV27 and TRBJ2-6; D unclear. Germline V gene sequence: CDR1 MNHEY, CDR2 SMNVEV (reference sequence). V lost 3 bases, J lost 2 bases, and 11 bases lay in between. CDR3 length: 16 residues. The CDR3 nucleotides are TGTGCCAGCAGTTTGCTAGGGAATGCTGGGGCCAACGTCCTGACTTTC. It is translated as CASSLLGNAGANVLTF.